The sequence of this TCR beta chain was determined in a study of beta chain features in type 1 diabetes (dated by TCRdb to the late 2010s). Describing the broader study: Mean age, gender distribution, total cell number and subset yield did not differ between patients and healthy donors. Across all samples, 107,917,701 sorted cells were examined, and cell number per subset correlated strongly with RNA yield. In the study, recently diagnosed type 1 diabetes patients and matched healthy donors were compared on the TCRB repertoires of their sorted circulating CD4+ T cell subsets. Regulatory and stem cell-like memory subsets were obtained from only 8 patients and about 8 healthy donors, while naive and central memory subsets were obtained from all 28 donors. Study-level results and caveats: Naive, central memory and regulatory TCRB repertoires appeared to be more alike among patients than among healthy donors. Type 1 diabetes patients showed a moderate but significant shortening of TCRB CDR3 length in all four CD4+ subsets. Sequencing cDNA rather than genomic DNA could over-represent highly expressing activated cells, although activation and CD3 levels did not differ between groups. HLA sub-analyses involved small numbers of individuals, so any influence of HLA type on TCRB rearrangement remained unresolved. Fewer insertions and more nucleotide deletions at VDJ recombination sites were observed in patients with type 1 diabetes, implying thymic rearrangement abnormalities. PCR may preferentially amplify shorter templates, but because patient and control samples were amplified and corrected together, any resulting skew would affect both groups equally.

Per the germline V gene, SGHTA is the CDR1 and FQGTGA is the CDR2. From the cysteine up to the phenylalanine, the CDR3 has a length of 20 residues. Only the CDR3 DNA is retained, 60 bases long and in frame from the first base. Remarks on this clone: Its antigen is unknown. The junction departs from the called germline gene at one end, perhaps through a read error.

The entire amount of isolated RNA was reverse transcribed using the High Capacity cDNA Reverse Transcription Kit, so the sequenced TCRB transcripts were expressed ones. Deep immunoSEQ sequencing was applied to naive, central memory and regulatory T cell samples, giving an average of around 3.8 million total reads per sample. Sorted cells were lysed in RLT buffer, and RNA was extracted using DNase-treated RNeasy Micro or Mini kits according to cell number. Each cell subset was processed separately to prevent cross-contamination, with patient and healthy donor samples processed together. Using the immunoSEQ multiplex PCR, TCRB sequences were amplified from cDNA into 87-bp fragments spanning the CDR3 region. Amplicons were sequenced on the Illumina HiSeq platform. Turning to the authors' computational methods: PCR bias was computationally corrected using synthetic template baselines, reads within Hamming distance 2 were collapsed, and singletons that could not be merged were discarded. Reads were aligned against IMGT so that V, D and J genes, CDR3 length and insertions or deletions at six rearrangement sites could be assigned. Within each subset, clonotype counts were normalized to sorted cell number, after which true diversity and Gini coefficients were computed with the tcR R package. The overlap coefficient, calculated on TCRB nucleotide sequences, was used to quantify repertoire sharing. What TCRdb holds here is the immuneACCESS table cut down to in-frame rearrangements. Part of the clones is not present; checked against another copy, under half of the missing clones reflect an unresolved V gene, and the others are unexplained. V and J calls and clone size are those listed in that table; D and trimming were worked out from the DNA. The sample table records 35,000 or so clones; 64% of these occur just once. The ten largest clones add up to roughly 2% of the sample.

Each donor gave one peripheral blood draw, around 100 mL on average, collected into heparinised tubes. Using a panel that included CD45RO, CCR7, CD25, CD127, CD95 and CD27, naive, central memory, regulatory and stem cell-like memory CD4+ T cells were sorted on a BD FACSAria II. A purity above 95% was achieved for all sorted populations. PBMCs were isolated immediately by Lymphoprep density gradient centrifugation and stained directly without culture. To minimize batch effects, samples were stained and sorted in pairs, one healthy donor with one patient per experiment. Sequenced input: Tregs from blood. The intended sense of this specimen's cell subset or site label: regulatory CD4+ T cells. This TCR derives from a woman in her twenties or thirties in good health. The rearranged segments are TRBV7-3 and TRBJ2-2; 16 middle bases align to TRBD2. The CDR3 region has the sequence CASSLRKGLAGGPNTGELFF. The nucleotide sequence reads as follows: TGTGCCAGCAGCTTAAGGAAGGGACTAGCGGGAGGGCCTAACACTGGGGAGCTGTTTTTT.